The 20 T cell receptor beta chains listed next were all sequenced from one sample in a study of T-cell memory formation after mild COVID-19. TCRdb fed the 5' RACE reads into MiXCR, producing one record per CDR3 protein. This sample has approximately 350,000 distinct CDR3 sequences, with approximately 15% found just once. Input material: PBMCs or a T cell subset sorted from them (not recorded which). These TCRs come from a man aged 18 to 30 who had mild COVID-19 (a few samples of this study predate the infection). Cell type and time point are not known.

This clonotype appeared a few times. This chain connects TRBV4-3 to TRBJ2-1; TRBD2 agrees at 11 bases. The ends lost 0 bases at V and 7 bases at J; junction bases unmatched: 5. The V gene's germline CDR1 is LGHNA and CDR2 YSLEER. This CDR3 spans 16 amino acids. As DNA, the CDR3 is TGCGCCAGCAGCCAAGATCGACTAGCGGGGCGGAATGAGCAGTTCTTC. Amino acid sequence: CASSQDRLAGRNEQFF.

This clonotype came up a few times. This sequence joins TRBV12-3 or TRBV12-4 and TRBJ1-2; 7 bases fit TRBD1. The CDR3 is made up of 12 amino acids. Unmatched junction bases numbered 7, after V lost 7 bases and J lost 8 bases. CDR3 nucleotides: TGTGCCAGCAAAACCGGGACAGAGGGCTACACCTTC. It codes for CASKTGTEGYTF.

This clonotype has only a few counts. The rearrangement links TRBV6-1 to TRBJ1-2; D perhaps matches TRBD1 (6 bases). The CDR3 consists of 14 residues. From germline, CDR1 is MNHNS and CDR2 SASEGT. The germline V and J ends were trimmed by 2 bases and 2 bases, with 9 bases remaining between them. CDR3 sequence reads: CASSERTANYGYTF. The CDR3 DNA is TGTGCCAGCAGTGAAAGGACAGCGAACTATGGCTACACCTTC.

This clonotype was detected a few times. The V gene is TRBV5-1, the J gene TRBJ1-4; D is unresolved. Trimming shortened V by 1 base and J by 6 bases, and 4 bases separated the two germline ends. CDR1 is SGHRS, CDR2 YFSETQ, per germline. The CDR3 is 12 residues long. CDR3 in DNA: TGCGCCAGCAGCTTGATCGATGAAAAACTGTTTTTT. Amino acid sequence: CASSLIDEKLFF.

The chain recombines TRBV7-2 with TRBJ1-6; 9 bases align to TRBD1. V lost 4 bases to trimming and J lost 0 bases; unmatched junction nucleotides: 16. Germline CDR1 SGHTA, CDR2 FQGNSA. The CDR3 length is 21 residues. Here the CDR3 DNA reads TGTGCCAGCAGCTACCGGACGGGGAGGACAGGGGACCCCTCCTATAATTCACCCCTCCACTTT. Protein: CASSYRTGRTGDPSYNSPLHF.

This clonotype was seen many times. This chain uses TRBV5-1 with TRBJ2-7; TRBD1 is a possible D gene (5 bases). The CDR3 spans 14 residues. Trimming stripped 0 bases from V and 1 base from J, with 8 bases between. Germline V gives CDR1 SGHRS, CDR2 YFSETQ. The DNA for the CDR3 is TGCGCCAGCAGCTTGGACCCAGGGTCCTACGAGCAGTACTTC. Amino acid sequence: CASSLDPGSYEQYF.

The CDR3 sequence is CASSLRTGGGTGANVLTF. The CDR3 DNA reads as TGTGCCAGCAGCCTCCGGACAGGGGGCGGTACTGGGGCCAACGTCCTGACTTTC. The rearrangement links TRBV7-3 to TRBJ2-6, with TRBD1 identical over 11 bases. The CDR3 is made up of 18 amino acids. Germline CDR1 reads SGHTA; CDR2 reads FQGTGA. V was clipped by 5 bases and J by 2 bases; unmatched bases: 8.

A few counts support this clonotype. This chain uses TRBV12-3 or TRBV12-4 with TRBJ2-3; the D is unclear. This CDR3 is built from 14 residues. Trimming left V 6 bases short and J 3 bases short, with 13 bases between. CDR3 in DNA: TGTGCCAGCAGCCCCGCCTCTAGGACAGATACGCAGTATTTT. Translating gives CASSPASRTDTQYF.

There are a few counts of this clonotype. The V gene is TRBV27, the J gene TRBJ2-5; possibly TRBD2 for D (7 bases). V was pared by 4 bases and J by 5 bases, with 14 bases between. Germline CDR1 reads MNHEY; CDR2 reads SMNVEV (reference sequence). This CDR3 has 14 amino acids. The CDR3, as DNA: TGTGCCAGCAGTTATCGGGGGGCAGGGGAGACCCAGTACTTC. Protein product: CASSYRGAGETQYF.

This clonotype has more than one count but fewer than ten. The chain joins TRBV9 to TRBJ2-5; TRBD2 matches 15 bases. CDR3 length equals 17 residues. Per germline, CDR1 SGDLS and CDR2 YYNGEE. V trimming: 7 bases; J trimming: 1 base; junction bases outside the gene matches: 8. Written as DNA, the CDR3 is TGTGCCAGCCCGGGGACTAGCGGGGGGAACCTCCAAGAGACCCAGTACTTC. As protein: CASPGTSGGNLQETQYF.

There are a few counts of this clonotype. The chain couples TRBV7-9 to TRBJ2-1; weak D call: TRBD2 (6 bases). The germline V gene has CDR1 SEHNR and CDR2 FQNEAQ (reference sequence). The CDR3 length is 12 residues. V was pared by 7 bases and J by 7 bases, with 11 bases between. The CDR3 coding sequence is TGTGCCAGCATCCGTGGGGGGAATGAGCAGTTCTTC. This gives the protein CASIRGGNEQFF. Using reference TRBV7-9 and TRBJ2-1 for the parts outside the CDR3, the full variable domain is DTGVSQNPRHKITKRGQNVTFRCDPISEHNRLYWYRQTLGQGPEFLTYFQNEAQLEKSRLLSDRFSAERPKGSFSTLEIQRTEQGDSAMYLCASIRGGNEQFFGPGTRLTVL.

About this clonotype: Sequence at one end of the junction differs from germline and may be a read error. The genes are TRBV5-1 and TRBJ2-1; D gene uncertain. This CDR3 has 16 residues. In germline, CDR1 is SGHRS, CDR2 YFSETQ. Here the CDR3 DNA reads TGCGCCAGCAGCTTGGCTACGGAGAGATCCTCCAATGAGCAGTTCTTC. Amino acids: CASSLATERSSNEQFF.

This clonotype occurred many times. The gene calls are TRBV5-1 and TRBJ2-5; D may match TRBD1 or TRBD2 (5 bases each). The V gene lost 3 bases and the J gene lost 7 bases, with 19 bases spanning the gap. The germline gives CDR1 SGHRS, CDR2 YFSETQ. The CDR3 runs 15 residues. The CDR3 sequence: CASSSAGTQEGTQYF. CDR3 sequence (DNA): TGCGCCAGCAGCTCTGCCGGGACCCAAGAGGGGACCCAGTACTTC.

A few counts support this clonotype. The V and J genes are TRBV18 and TRBJ2-3, with TRBD2 matching 8 bases. The ends lost 0 bases at V and 6 bases at J; junction bases unmatched: 2. Per germline, CDR1 KGHSH and CDR2 LQKENI. The CDR3 is 14 amino acids. The CDR3 loop reads CASSPPAGVDTQYF. The CDR3 DNA sequence: TGTGCCAGCTCACCACCAGCGGGGGTGGATACGCAGTATTTT. The variable domain in full, completed from reference TRBV18 and TRBJ2-3, reads NAGVMQNPRHLVRRRGQEARLRCSPMKGHSHVYWYRQLPEEGLKFMVYLQKENIIDESGMPKERFSAEFPKEGPSILRIQQVVRGDSAAYFCASSPPAGVDTQYFGPGTRLTVL.

In regard to this clonotype: One junction end does not reproduce the germline sequence, and a read error may be involved. V gene TRBV27 combines with J gene TRBJ1-1; 7 positions agree with TRBD1. Germline values: CDR1 MNHEY, CDR2 SMNVEV (reference sequence). This CDR3 comprises 15 residues. The DNA of the CDR3 is TGTGCCAGCAGTTCCCAGCAGGGGGTTATCACTGAATCTTTCTTT. Translated: CASSSQQGVITESFF.

This clonotype was seen more than once but under ten times. V usage is TRBV12-3 or TRBV12-4 and J usage is TRBJ2-2, with TRBD1 identical over 7 bases. V shed 6 bases, J shed 7 bases, and the junction held 8 bases outside the gene matches. The CDR3 sequence is 14 residues long. For the CDR3, the DNA is TGTGCCAGCAGCCAGACAGGGTTCGGCGGGGAGCTGTTTTTT. Its translation is CASSQTGFGGELFF.

The chain has TRBV7-3 and TRBJ2-3, with 8 positions matching TRBD1. Germline CDR1 is SGHTA and CDR2 is FQGTGA. This CDR3 comprises 13 residues. V lost 8 bases and J lost 10; bases outside the gene matches: 11. The CDR3 region is CASSYGIRGPQYF. The CDR3 DNA reads as TGTGCCAGCTCCTATGGAATCAGGGGGCCGCAGTATTTT.

The chain combines TRBV6-5 with TRBJ2-2; the D gene is possibly TRBD2 (6 bases). Germline loops: CDR1 MNHEY, CDR2 SVGAGI. The CDR3 has 14 residues. Deletions cut 7 bases from V and 4 bases from J, with 13 bases between. CDR3 DNA: TGTGCCAGCACCCTACGGGGGTTCACCGGGGAGCTGTTTTTT. It is translated as CASTLRGFTGELFF.

This clonotype was detected only a few times. DNA of the CDR3: TGTGCCAGCAAATCGACTAGCGGGGGGCAAGGGGAGCAGTACTTC. Its protein product is CASKSTSGGQGEQYF. The rearrangement uses TRBV21-1 and TRBJ2-7; no check of the table's D call, TRBD2, against the DNA was made. TRBV21-1 represents a pseudogene. CDR3 length equals 15 residues.

The sample holds many counts of this clonotype. The rearrangement uses TRBV5-1 and TRBJ2-3; 8 nucleotides agree with TRBD2. This CDR3 is 15 amino acids long. Germline assignment: CDR1 SGHRS and CDR2 YFSETQ. With V trimmed by 0 bases and J by 3 bases, 3 bases remained unmatched. The CDR3 bases are TGCGCCAGCAGCTTGGATCCGGGGGGGACAGATACGCAGTATTTT. Amino acid sequence: CASSLDPGGTDTQYF.